This T cell receptor beta chain was found in a study of blood T cell repertoires in COVID-19. Assay used: immunoSEQ multiplex PCR; TCRdb lists only in-frame clones, some missing. This table has 55,000 to 65,000 clones, more than 70% appearing once. The CDR3 length is 13 residues. V gave up 4 bases and J gave up 5 bases, with 11 bases separating them. The V call is TRBV12-3 or TRBV12-4, the J call TRBJ1-1; D remains unclear. Sequenced input: peripheral blood. The TCR was taken from a man aged 55 to 70 with active or convalescent COVID-19. CDR3 residues: CASSSERGTEAFF. The DNA of the CDR3 is TGTGCCAGCAGTTCGGAGCGAGGAACTGAAGCTTTCTTT.